These 23 T cell receptor beta chains share one sample of origin, sequenced in a study of radiotherapy plus CTLA-4 blockade in lung cancer. Clones were read by immunoSEQ multiplex PCR, and TCRdb kept only the in-frame ones, dropping some. The sample holds 80,000 to 100,000 clones; around 79% are singletons and the top ten take around 2.8%. The specimen was peripheral blood, collected from a patient treated with radiotherapy plus ipilimumab. The receptors stem from a human donor with non-small cell lung cancer who had a partial response to radiotherapy plus ipilimumab. Some clones in this sample may be carry-over from other donors' samples.

V is TRBV9 and J is TRBJ2-1, with TRBD1 matching over 7 bases. V lost 3 bases, J lost 4 bases, and 1 base stayed unmatched. This CDR3 has 13 residues. CDR1 and CDR2 from the germline V gene are SGDLS and YYNGEE. CDR3 in amino acids: CASSGGQYNEQFF. CDR3 bases: TGTGCCAGCAGCGGGGGACAGTACAATGAGCAGTTCTTC.

This chain links TRBV19 with TRBJ2-2; a possible D gene is TRBD1 (6 bases). CDR3 length: 18 residues. Germline assignment: CDR1 LNHDA and CDR2 SQIVND (reference sequence). V gave up 5 bases and J gave up 3 bases, with 22 bases separating them. CDR3: CASSPNPQGSEHTGELFF. CDR3 in DNA: TGTGCCAGTAGTCCAAACCCCCAGGGGTCCGAGCACACCGGGGAGCTGTTTTTT.

The rearrangement links TRBV7-2 to TRBJ2-7, with TRBD2 matching 7 bases. Germline-derived CDR1 and CDR2 are SGHTA and FQGNSA. The CDR3 extends over 15 amino acids. V shed 5 bases and J 1 base; nucleotides not matched to a gene: 8. CDR3 in DNA: TGTGCCAGCAGCATCGACGGGACTATTTCCTACGAGCAGTACTTC. Protein: CASSIDGTISYEQYF.

The gene calls are TRBV6-1 and TRBJ1-2, with D tentatively TRBD1 (5 bases). Germline V gene lookup returns CDR1 MNHNS and CDR2 SASEGT. The V gene lost 10 bases and the J gene lost 8 bases, with 17 bases spanning the gap. The CDR3 extends over 12 amino acids. The CDR3 spells CAIIRVSGGYTF. In DNA, the CDR3 is TGTGCCATCATCAGGGTTTCTGGCGGCTACACCTTC.

The V and J genes are TRBV7-9 and TRBJ2-3, with D unresolved. The CDR3 spans 12 residues. Trimming took 3 bases from V and 3 from J, leaving 4 bases between them. Looked up from germline, CDR1 is SEHNR and CDR2 is FQNEAQ (reference sequence). CDR3 sequence reads: CASSFSTDTQYF. As DNA, the CDR3 is TGTGCCAGCAGCTTTTCTACAGATACGCAGTATTTT.

This chain uses TRBV2 with TRBJ2-6; 7 positions match TRBD1. The CDR3 has 18 residues. Germline CDR1 reads SNHLY; CDR2 reads FYNNEI. J gave up 0 bases and V 4 bases, and 9 bases lay outside the gene matches. Here the CDR3 reads CASSVGGQPRSGANVLTF. DNA of the CDR3: TGTGCCAGCAGTGTAGGGGGACAGCCGCGCTCTGGGGCCAACGTCCTGACTTTC. The full variable domain, in which reference TRBV2 and TRBJ2-6 provide the parts outside the CDR3, is EPEVTQTPSHQVTQMGQEVILRCVPISNHLYFYWYRQILGQKVEFLVSFYNNEISEKSEIFDDQFSVERPDGSNFTLKIRSTKLEDSAMYFCASSVGGQPRSGANVLTFGAGSRLTVL.

The gene calls are TRBV5-6 and TRBJ2-7; 7 positions agree with TRBD1. J gave up 4 bases and V 3 bases, and 7 bases lay outside the gene matches. Germline CDR1 and CDR2: SGHDT and YYEEEE. This CDR3 spans 14 amino acids. The CDR3 here is CASSSQGIMYEQYF. The CDR3 DNA sequence: TGTGCCAGCAGCTCACAGGGGATTATGTACGAGCAGTACTTC.

This clone has a handful of counts. V and J are TRBV9 and TRBJ2-5; 7 positions match TRBD1. The CDR3 totals 14 residues. The ends lost 3 bases at V and 2 bases at J; junction bases unmatched: 4. The germline V gene encodes CDR1 SGDLS and CDR2 YYNGEE. CDR3 region: CASSATRGQETQYF. The CDR3 nucleotides are TGTGCCAGCAGCGCCACCAGGGGGCAAGAGACCCAGTACTTC.

The gene calls are TRBV11-2 and TRBJ1-2; possibly TRBD1 for D (5 bases). This CDR3 has 15 amino acids. Germline CDR1 reads SGHAT; CDR2 reads FQNNGV. The V gene lost 0 bases and the J gene lost 13 bases, with 21 bases spanning the gap. CDR3 DNA: TGTGCCAGCAGCTTAGAGGTTCGGCAGGGTGAGGTCTGCACCTTC. This codes for CASSLEVRQGEVCTF. Drawing the rest from reference TRBV11-2 and TRBJ1-2, the complete variable domain is EAGVAQSPRYKIIEKRQSVAFWCNPISGHATLYWYQQILGQGPKLLIQFQNNGVVDDSQLPKDRFSAERLKGVDSTLKIQPAKLEDSAVYLCASSLEVRQGEVCTFGSGTRLTVV.

This clone has only a few counts. The chain couples TRBV2 to TRBJ2-3, with 8 bases that match TRBD2. CDR1 is SNHLY, CDR2 FYNNEI, per germline. The CDR3 runs to 15 residues. J was trimmed by 4 bases and V by 5 bases; bases with no gene match: 8. For the CDR3, the DNA is TGTGCCAGCAGTTTGAACGGGAGGGCCTCAGATACGCAGTATTTT. This gives the protein CASSLNGRASDTQYF. The full variable domain, completed using reference TRBV2 and TRBJ2-3, is EPEVTQTPSHQVTQMGQEVILRCVPISNHLYFYWYRQILGQKVEFLVSFYNNEISEKSEIFDDQFSVERPDGSNFTLKIRSTKLEDSAMYFCASSLNGRASDTQYFGPGTRLTVL.

The chain joins TRBV19 to TRBJ1-5, with TRBD1 matching 9 bases. The CDR3 runs to 18 residues. V shed 7 bases and J 6 bases; nucleotides not matched to a gene: 19. Per the germline V gene, CDR1 is LNHDA and CDR2 is SQIVND (reference sequence). The CDR3 DNA reads as TGTGCCAGTACCGAACTCCCCCGGGACAGGGTTCGGCCTCAGCCCCAGCATTTT. Translating it yields CASTELPRDRVRPQPQHF.

In its sample, this clone was seen a few times. The DNA for the CDR3 is TGTGCCAGCTCCAGGGTCCCATTGCACAATGAGCAGTTCTTC. It is translated as CASSRVPLHNEQFF. The chain joins TRBV25-1 to TRBJ2-1; D is perhaps TRBD1 (5 bases). The CDR3 totals 14 residues. V lost 8 bases and J lost 5, with 16 bases in between. CDR1 and CDR2 (germline): MGHDK, SYGVNS.

The chain carries TRBV19 and TRBJ1-4, with unresolved D. The CDR3 has 14 amino acids. Looked up from germline, CDR1 is LNHDA and CDR2 is SQIVND (reference sequence). V shed 3 bases and J shed 8 bases, with 13 bases lying between them. The CDR3: CASSIGEAGEKLFF. CDR3 DNA: TGTGCCAGTAGTATCGGGGAGGCGGGAGAAAAACTGTTTTTT.

This clone occurred a few times. The chain has TRBV18 and TRBJ2-5; no definite D call. TRBJ2-7 explains the end of the DNA better; the J call may be wrong. From germline, CDR1 is KGHSH and CDR2 LQKENI. There are 15 residues in the CDR3. DNA for the CDR3: TGTGCCAGCTCACCACGCACCACTTCCTCCTACGAGCAGTACTTC. This gives the protein CASSPRTTSSYEQYF.

The chain joins TRBV7-2 to TRBJ2-5; no clear D. Germline-derived CDR1 and CDR2 are SGHTA and FQGNSA. The CDR3 extends over 13 amino acids. V was clipped by 4 bases and J by 0 bases, with 6 bases between them. CDR3 in amino acids: CASSSQYQETQYF. The CDR3 DNA reads as TGTGCCAGCAGCTCCCAGTACCAAGAGACCCAGTACTTC.

This clone was picked up one time. This rearrangement joins TRBV7-3 to TRBJ2-3, with 7 bases identical to TRBD2. Germline values: CDR1 SGHTA, CDR2 FQGTGA. V was clipped by 2 bases and J by 4 bases; unmatched bases: 6. The CDR3 is 15 residues long. The CDR3 region is CASSLRRGNSDTQYF. CDR3 bases: TGTGCCAGCAGCTTACGGCGGGGGAATTCAGATACGCAGTATTTT.

The V gene is TRBV28, the J gene TRBJ2-1; TRBD2 agrees at 10 bases. V shed 5 bases and J 0 bases; nucleotides not matched to a gene: 4. The CDR3 has 16 amino acids. From germline, CDR1 is MDHEN and CDR2 SYDVKM. This CDR3 reads CASSGIAGGSYNEQFF. The CDR3 DNA sequence: TGTGCCAGCAGTGGGATAGCGGGAGGCTCCTACAATGAGCAGTTCTTC.

The chain couples TRBV19 to TRBJ2-1, with 10 bases matching TRBD1. The length of the CDR3 is 16 residues. The junction had 10 bases not matched to a gene; V was cut back by 5 bases and J by 6 bases. Germline V gene lookup returns CDR1 LNHDA and CDR2 SQIVND (reference sequence). CDR3 DNA sequence: TGTGCCAGTAGTCGTCCCCCGGGACAGGGGAGCAATGAGCAGTTCTTC. Protein sequence: CASSRPPGQGSNEQFF.

The chain employs TRBV7-6 and TRBJ1-1, with D possibly TRBD1 on 5 matching bases. V was clipped by 2 bases and J by 1 base, with 8 bases between them. From germline, CDR1 is SGHVS and CDR2 FNYEAQ. There are 14 residues in the CDR3. As DNA, the CDR3 is TGTGCCAGCAGCTTAATGGGGGGGAACACTGAAGCTTTCTTT. This codes for CASSLMGGNTEAFF. Using reference TRBV7-6 and TRBJ1-1 for the parts outside the CDR3, the full variable domain is GAGVSQSPRYKVTKRGQDVALRCDPISGHVSLYWYRQALGQGPEFLTYFNYEAQQDKSGLPNDRFSAERPEGSISTLTIQRTEQRDSAMYRCASSLMGGNTEAFFGQGTRLTVV.

This clone was seen once. The CDR3 bases are TGTGCCAGCAGTTTATCTTCCACTTTAGATCAGCCCCAGCATTTT. It is translated as CASSLSSTLDQPQHF. The V and J genes are TRBV27 and TRBJ1-5; D is undetermined. Germline V CDR1 and CDR2: MNHEY, SMNVEV (reference sequence). The CDR3 totals 15 residues. Trimming cost V 0 bases and J 5 bases, with 11 bases left between them.

This clone was seen a handful of times. The chain employs TRBV6-1 and TRBJ1-5; possible D gene TRBD1, 5 bases. The germline V gene has CDR1 MNHNS and CDR2 SASEGT. This CDR3 spans 15 amino acids. The V end lost 2 bases, the J end lost 5 bases, and 13 bases lay between the germline ends. In DNA form, the CDR3 reads TGTGCCAGCAGTGAATACGGACAATCATATCAGCCCCAGCATTTT. Translation: CASSEYGQSYQPQHF.

The CDR3 nucleotides read TGTGCCAGCAGTAAGCAGGGTGGGACGAACACCGGGGAGCTGTTTTTT. Protein: CASSKQGGTNTGELFF. The chain recombines TRBV9 with TRBJ2-2; the D gene is possibly TRBD1 (5 bases). This CDR3 is 16 amino acids long. CDR1 is SGDLS and CDR2 is YYNGEE in the germline V gene. Deletions cut 5 bases from V and 0 bases from J, with 14 bases between. The full variable domain, rest sourced from reference TRBV9 and TRBJ2-2, is DSGVTQTPKHLITATGQRVTLRCSPRSGDLSVYWYQQSLDQGLQFLIQYYNGEERAKGNILERFSAQQFPDLHSELNLSSLELGDSALYFCASSKQGGTNTGELFFGEGSRLTVL.

The V call is TRBV5-4, the J call TRBJ2-3, with 14 bases matching TRBD2. The CDR3 loop spans 17 amino acids. Germline V gene lookup returns CDR1 SGHNT and CDR2 YYREEE (reference sequence). V trimming: 2 bases; J trimming: 3 bases; junction bases outside the gene matches: 5. The CDR3 sequence: CASSLRLAGGRTDTQYF. The CDR3 DNA reads TGTGCCAGCAGCTTAAGACTAGCGGGAGGGCGTACAGATACGCAGTATTTT.